This TCR beta chain is from a study of blood T cell repertoires in COVID-19. The data were produced by immunoSEQ multiplex PCR, yet TCRdb's version contains in-frame clones alone and is incomplete. The sample includes around 500,000 clones, roughly 88% of them seen just once. The sequence was obtained from a human donor in a cohort sampled during active COVID-19. The sequencing input was peripheral blood.

CDR3 nucleotides: TGTGCCTGGAGTTTAACAACAGATACGCAGTATTTT. This gives the protein CAWSLTTDTQYF. This chain joins TRBV30 and TRBJ2-3, with unresolved D. V was clipped by 2 bases and J by 3 bases, with 6 bases between them. Germline V CDR1 and CDR2: GTSNPN, SVGIG (reference sequence). There are 12 residues in the CDR3.